Below are 6 T cell receptor beta chains sequenced from a single sample in a study of T cell repertoires in cytomegalovirus infection. TCRdb called the reads again in MiXCR, with one record for every CDR3 protein. The sample lists about 180,000 distinct CDR3 sequences; around an eighth were seen once. The sample was PBMCs. The receptors here all came from a human donor in good health (CMV status not recorded). Some clones in this sample may be carry-over from other donors' samples.

The rearrangement joins TRBV19 to TRBJ1-1; D is perhaps TRBD1 (5 bases). The CDR3 spans 13 residues. Germline V gives CDR1 LNHDA, CDR2 SQIVND (reference sequence). Between the trimmed V and J ends, which lost 3 bases and 6 bases, there was a span of 11 bases. CDR3 loop: CASSMMGVSEAFF. In DNA, the CDR3 is TGTGCCAGTAGTATGATGGGGGTATCTGAAGCTTTCTTT.

Note on this clonotype: This could be a read error, since a much larger clone is one nucleotide away. The chain links TRBV28 to TRBJ2-1, with TRBD2 matching 11 bases. Germline V lookup: CDR1 MDHEN, CDR2 SYDVKM. The CDR3 runs 17 residues. CDR3 region: CANSFPGLAGAYNEQFF. In DNA, the CDR3 is TGTGCCAACAGTTTCCCCGGACTAGCGGGTGCCTACAATGAGCAGTTCTTC. The complete variable domain, with remaining parts taken from reference TRBV28 and TRBJ2-1, reads DVKVTQSSRYLVKRTGEKVFLECVQDMDHENMFWYRQDPGLGLRLIYFSYDVKMKEKGDIPEGYSVSREKKERFSLILESASTNQTSMYLCANSFPGLAGAYNEQFFGPGTRLTVL.

This clonotype was seen at least ten times. The rearrangement links TRBV19 to TRBJ2-7; D is unresolved. CDR1 LNHDA and CDR2 SQIVND come from the germline V gene (reference sequence). V lost 3 bases, J lost 7 bases, and 13 bases lay in between. The CDR3 is 13 amino acids. CDR3 nucleotide sequence: TGTGCCAGTAGTATTCGGTCCCTGCGAGAGCAGTACTTC. Translation: CASSIRSLREQYF.

This clonotype has just a few counts. The chain employs TRBV12-3 or TRBV12-4 and TRBJ1-2, with no clear D. The CDR3 consists of 11 residues. V lost 3 bases and J lost 8, with 7 bases in between. The CDR3 DNA is TGTGCCAGCAGTTTCGGGAAAGGCTACACCTTC. This sequence encodes CASSFGKGYTF.

The J gene is TRBJ2-7, the V gene TRBV5-8; 8 bases line up with TRBD2. The CDR3 is made up of 13 amino acids. Germline V gene data show CDR1 as SGHTS and CDR2 as YDEGEE. V trimming: 4 bases; J trimming: 4 bases; junction bases outside the gene matches: 4. CDR3 sequence reads: CASSPGGWYEQYF. The CDR3 DNA is TGTGCCAGCAGCCCGGGGGGGTGGTACGAGCAGTACTTC.

The chain carries TRBV29-1 and TRBJ2-3; D remains ambiguous. There are 13 residues in the CDR3. The V gene's germline CDR1 is SQVTM and CDR2 ANQGSEA. The V and J ends lost 5 bases and 5 bases respectively, with 14 bases between them. CDR3 loop: CSVNPLDRDTQYF. The CDR3 DNA is TGCAGCGTTAACCCCCTCGATAGAGATACGCAGTATTTT.